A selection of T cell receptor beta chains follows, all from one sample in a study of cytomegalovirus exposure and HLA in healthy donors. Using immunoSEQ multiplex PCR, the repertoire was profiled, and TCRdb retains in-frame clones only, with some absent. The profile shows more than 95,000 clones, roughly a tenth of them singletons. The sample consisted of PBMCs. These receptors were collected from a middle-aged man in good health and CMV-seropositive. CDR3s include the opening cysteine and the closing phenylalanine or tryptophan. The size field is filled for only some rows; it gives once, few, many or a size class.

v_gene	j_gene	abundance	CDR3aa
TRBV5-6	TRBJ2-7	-	CASSLGASGSDMVSEQYF
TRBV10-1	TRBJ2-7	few	CASSEGEAGGYSSYEQYF
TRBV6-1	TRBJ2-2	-	CASVLAANTGELFF
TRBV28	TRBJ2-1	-	CASSWGTPYNEQFF
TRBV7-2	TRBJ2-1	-	CASSLVGAVGNEQFF
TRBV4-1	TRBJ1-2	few	CASSQRQAANYGYTF
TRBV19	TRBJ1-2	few	CASSTQGGEAGYTF
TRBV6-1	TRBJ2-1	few	CASSEEPRGRVYYNEQFF
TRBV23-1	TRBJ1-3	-	CASSPRPFLGNTIYF
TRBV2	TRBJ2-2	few	CASSGQGRTSGELFF
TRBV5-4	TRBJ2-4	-	CASSLRGGKNIQYF
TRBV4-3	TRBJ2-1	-	CASSQETSGSYNEQFF
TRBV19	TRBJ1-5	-	CASSISYGYSNQPQHF
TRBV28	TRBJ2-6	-	CASKSPGTTQFSGANVLTF
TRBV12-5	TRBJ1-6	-	CASGLQGTNSPLHF
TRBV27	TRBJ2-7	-	CASRRDLSYEQYF
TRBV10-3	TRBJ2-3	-	CAISGTGLSTDTQYF
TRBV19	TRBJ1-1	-	CASSTTGFRTEAFF
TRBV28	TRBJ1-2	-	CATQRGIGGYTF
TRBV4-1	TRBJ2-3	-	CASSPPAGGADTQYF
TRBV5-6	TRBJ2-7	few	CASSLRSGSYEQYF
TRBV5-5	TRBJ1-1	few	CASSLDAVNTEAFF
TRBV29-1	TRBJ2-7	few	CSVETSGAYEQYF
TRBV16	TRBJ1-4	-	CASSRQYGGEKLFF
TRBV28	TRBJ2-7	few	CASSLDPGGSYF
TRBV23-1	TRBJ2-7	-	CASNLFRDSEYEQYF
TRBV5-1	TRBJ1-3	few	CASSLDYTTGNTIYF
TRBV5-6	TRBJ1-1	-	CASSYYRDQAFF
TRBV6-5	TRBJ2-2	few	CASSYSSGRNTGELFF
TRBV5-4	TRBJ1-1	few	CASRGQGAEAFF
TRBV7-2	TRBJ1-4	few	CASSRAGVSEKLFF
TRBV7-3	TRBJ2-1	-	CASSLTYSGTSSYNEQFF
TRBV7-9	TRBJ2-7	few	CASSFSGLAGDHEQYF
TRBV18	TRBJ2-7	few	CASSPAQAGEQYF
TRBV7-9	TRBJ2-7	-	CASSIWTGGSYEQYF
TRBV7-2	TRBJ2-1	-	CASSSWGLAGENEQFF
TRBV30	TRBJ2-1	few	CAWSPSGRENEQFF
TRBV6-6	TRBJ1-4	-	CASSPLGATNEKLFF
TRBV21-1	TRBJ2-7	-	CARRPGQGIYEQYF
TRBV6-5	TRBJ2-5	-	CASSPGTRGIETQYF
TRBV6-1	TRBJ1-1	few	CASSEAQGIHTEAFF
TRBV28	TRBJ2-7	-	CASSLSTTGLYEQYF
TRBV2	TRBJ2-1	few	CASRGLAGTPNEQFF
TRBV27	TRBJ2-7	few	CASSYQGRYEQYF
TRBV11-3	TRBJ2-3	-	CASQGFADTQYF
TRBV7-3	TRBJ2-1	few	CASSSSGREYNEQFF
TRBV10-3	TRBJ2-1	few	CAISEDGTGGKGEQFF
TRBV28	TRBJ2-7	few	CASSLIGGKGREQYF
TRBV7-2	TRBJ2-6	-	CASSQWTGPGANVLTF
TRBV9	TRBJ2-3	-	CASSVDEADTQYF
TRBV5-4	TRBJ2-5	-	CASSLPTGGETQYF
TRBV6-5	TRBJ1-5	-	CASSYRGHQPQHF
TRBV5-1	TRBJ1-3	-	CASSLDGWADSGNTIYF
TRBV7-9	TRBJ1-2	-	CASSLEGGIYGYTF
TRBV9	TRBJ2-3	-	CASSGGIGVGTDTQYF
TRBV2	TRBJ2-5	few	CASLLERALGYF
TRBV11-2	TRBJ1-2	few	CASSLVGPPGGSGYTF
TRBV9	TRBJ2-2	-	CASSLTGSGELFF
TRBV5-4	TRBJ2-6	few	CASSSGNRRSGANVLTF